This TCR beta chain was profiled in a study of blood T cell repertoires in COVID-19. Study-level information: The United States, Italy and Spain supplied acute and convalescent COVID-19 samples. PBMCs, B-cell-depleted T cells, or T cells provided the cDNA or gDNA that made up the material.

Germline CDR1 is MNHNS and CDR2 is SASEGT. Losses at the gene ends were 3 bases for V and 10 bases for J; bases not matched to a gene: 8. CDR3 length equals 14 residues. Original methodology: Amplification from reference gene primers served as the basis for estimated nucleated cell counts. Libraries were prepared by immunoSEQ multiplex PCR; TCRdb keeps only in-frame clonotypes and omits some of them. V, J and clone size are those of that table, while D and trimming were read from the DNA. The repertoire has some 82,000 clones, approximately 81% of them found once; the top ten carry about 45%. A few counts support this clone.

The source material was peripheral blood. The genes are TRBV6-1 and TRBJ2-1; TRBD2 aligns across 8 bases. This receptor was taken from a man older than 75 with acute or convalescent COVID-19. The CDR3 loop is CASSESGRIYEQFF. DNA of the CDR3: TGTGCCAGCAGTGAGAGCGGGAGAATATACGAGCAGTTCTTC.